These 10 T cell receptor beta chains were all obtained from the same sample, sequenced in a study of T cell responses to AZD1222 COVID-19 vaccine. The data were produced by immunoSEQ multiplex PCR, yet TCRdb's version contains in-frame clones alone and is incomplete. The sample has about 99,000 clones, around 86% seen once; the top ten hold around 3.3%. The source was peripheral blood, collected 28 days after the second dose of the MenACWY control vaccine. The origin of the receptors is an adult who received the MenACWY meningococcal vaccine as a control.

This chain uses TRBV4-1 with TRBJ2-5, with unresolved D. Trimming cost V 7 bases and J 5 bases, with 20 bases left between them. The CDR3 totals 15 residues. Germline V gene data show CDR1 as MGHRA and CDR2 as YSYEKL. This CDR3 reads CASTKVGPSTETQYF. The CDR3 DNA reads TGCGCCAGCACTAAAGTAGGACCCTCTACGGAGACCCAGTACTTC.

The J gene is TRBJ1-5, the V gene TRBV28, with D possibly being TRBD1 (5 bases). Trimming took 4 bases from V and 5 from J, leaving 15 bases between them. CDR1 MDHEN and CDR2 SYDVKM come from the germline V gene. CDR3 length: 15 residues. CDR3 sequence (DNA): TGTGCCAGCAGTTGGGGGACGATCACCTATCAGCCCCAGCATTTT. Protein sequence: CASSWGTITYQPQHF.

The genes are TRBV3-1 (or the pseudogene TRBV3-2) and TRBJ1-2; 11 bases agree with TRBD1. The germline V gene encodes CDR1 LGHDT and CDR2 YNNKEL (reference sequence). The trim removed 4 bases at V and 4 bases at J, leaving 5 bases unmatched. The CDR3 sequence is 15 residues long. Here the CDR3 DNA reads TGTGCCAGCAGCCTCCGGACAGGGGGCGGCTATGGCTACACCTTC. This encodes CASSLRTGGGYGYTF.

In this sample, this clone turned up a few times. V is TRBV7-3 and J is TRBJ2-5; maybe TRBD1 (6 bases). V was pared by 0 bases and J by 5 bases, with 13 bases between. Germline assignment: CDR1 SGHTA and CDR2 FQGTGA. The CDR3 extends over 15 amino acids. The CDR3 nucleotides read TGTGCCAGCAGCTTAACGTCAGGGGCTGGGGAGACCCAGTACTTC. It encodes CASSLTSGAGETQYF.

This chain uses TRBV19 with TRBJ1-1; 7 nucleotides match TRBD1. CDR3 length: 16 residues. The germline CDR1 and CDR2 sequences are LNHDA and SQIVND (reference sequence). V dropped 4 bases and J dropped 2; count of bases not matched to a gene: 10. The CDR3 reads CASSKPGQILNTEAFF. The CDR3, as DNA: TGTGCCAGTAGTAAGCCGGGACAGATTCTCAACACTGAAGCTTTCTTT.

V gene TRBV6-5 combines with J gene TRBJ2-5; 7 bases fit TRBD1. CDR3 length equals 14 residues. Germline assignment: CDR1 MNHEY and CDR2 SVGAGI. J was trimmed by 5 bases and V by 5 bases; bases with no gene match: 8. CDR3 in amino acids: CASSNNDRVETQYF. Here the CDR3 DNA reads TGTGCCAGCAGTAACAACGACAGGGTGGAGACCCAGTACTTC.

The chain carries TRBV11-2 and TRBJ2-5, with D hard to call. The germline V and J ends were trimmed by 1 base and 2 bases, with 5 bases remaining between them. This CDR3 is 13 amino acids long. The germline CDR1 and CDR2 sequences are SGHAT and FQNNGV. The CDR3 region is CASSLAVQETQYF. The CDR3 region has the DNA TGTGCCAGCAGCTTAGCGGTACAAGAGACCCAGTACTTC.

V usage is TRBV4-2 and J usage is TRBJ2-7; 10 bases align to TRBD2. CDR1 LGHNA and CDR2 YNFKEQ come from the germline V gene. V was pared by 6 bases and J by 4 bases, with 6 bases of the junction left unmatched. The CDR3 is 14 amino acids. The CDR3 protein is CASSMSGGAYEQYF. DNA for the CDR3: TGTGCCAGCAGTATGAGCGGGGGGGCATACGAGCAGTACTTC.

The chain has TRBV6-5 and TRBJ2-7, with D uncertain. This CDR3 spans 13 amino acids. Germline V gene lookup returns CDR1 MNHEY and CDR2 SVGAGI. V shed 6 bases and J shed 0 bases, with 9 bases lying between them. CDR3 sequence reads: CASSLQPSYEQYF. CDR3 bases: TGTGCCAGCAGCCTACAGCCCTCCTACGAGCAGTACTTC.

V gene TRBV2 combines with J gene TRBJ2-1, with unresolved D. Trimming took off 6 bases at V and 10 bases at J, with 19 bases between the two ends. This CDR3 is built from 14 residues. CDR1 and CDR2 from the germline V gene are SNHLY and FYNNEI. CDR3 nucleotides: TGTGCCAGCAGGCCGATCCCCCATTCTCGGGAGCAGTTCTTC. Translating it yields CASRPIPHSREQFF.